This passage covers 27 T cell receptor beta chains from one sample sequenced in a study of CD8+ T cells in alopecia areata. RNA was isolated and reverse transcribed to cDNA, the sequencing template. Profiling relied on immunoSEQ multiplex PCR, and the TCRdb table lists in-frame clones only, not all of them. The sample records 110,000 or so clones, 55% to 75% being singletons. Material for sequencing was CD8+ T cells sorted from blood. These receptors all come from a human donor in good health.

The chain links TRBV5-6 to TRBJ2-1; either TRBD1 or TRBD2 may supply D (5 bases each). Germline assignment: CDR1 SGHDT and CDR2 YYEEEE. Trimming removed 3 bases at V and 10 bases at J, with 17 bases between. The CDR3 totals 14 residues. CDR3 amino acids: CASSSEGRAWEQFF. The CDR3 DNA follows: TGTGCCAGCAGCTCCGAGGGCAGGGCCTGGGAGCAGTTCTTC.

This chain joins TRBV7-3 and TRBJ2-1, with D unclear. This CDR3 is built from 18 residues. The V gene lost 5 bases and the J gene lost 4 bases, with 24 bases spanning the gap. Germline loops: CDR1 SGHTA, CDR2 FQGTGA. The DNA for the CDR3 is TGTGCCAGCAGCCCCAAACCCGTAGTGACGGAGAAATACAATGAGCAGTTCTTC. This translates into CASSPKPVVTEKYNEQFF.

This sequence joins TRBV9 and TRBJ2-3; D not certain. The CDR3 spans 10 residues. Trimming removed 3 bases at V and 6 bases at J, with 2 bases between. From germline, CDR1 is SGDLS and CDR2 YYNGEE. CDR3 protein: CASSGDTQYF. CDR3 sequence (DNA): TGTGCCAGCAGCGGGGATACGCAGTATTTT.

This chain joins TRBV30 and TRBJ2-1; TRBD1 aligns across 10 bases. Germline V gene sequence: CDR1 GTSNPN, CDR2 SVGIG (reference sequence). With 0 bases clipped from V and 8 bases from J, the junction kept 4 bases outside the gene matches. The CDR3 spans 14 residues. CDR3: CAWSVGTGDDEQFF. DNA of the CDR3: TGTGCCTGGAGTGTGGGGACAGGGGATGATGAGCAGTTCTTC.

The chain links TRBV30 to TRBJ1-2, with D tentatively TRBD1 (5 bases). Germline loops: CDR1 GTSNPN, CDR2 SVGIG (reference sequence). The CDR3 consists of 14 residues. Trimming stripped 1 base from V and 1 base from J, with 10 bases between. The CDR3 DNA sequence: TGTGCCTGGAGTGGATCAGGGATTAACTATGGCTACACCTTC. Its protein product is CAWSGSGINYGYTF.

V gene TRBV25-1 combines with J gene TRBJ2-5; D uncertain. The V end lost 2 bases, the J end lost 4 bases, and 8 bases lay between the germline ends. CDR3 length equals 13 residues. Germline values: CDR1 MGHDK, CDR2 SYGVNS. Here the CDR3 reads CASSEDLGETQYF. In DNA form, the CDR3 reads TGTGCCAGCAGTGAAGACTTGGGAGAGACCCAGTACTTC.

The rearrangement uses TRBV7-9 and TRBJ1-2; 7 bases agree with TRBD1. The CDR3 contains 14 residues. Germline V CDR1 and CDR2: SEHNR, FQNEAQ (reference sequence). The V gene end was trimmed by 7 bases and the J gene end by 4 bases; junction bases not matched to a gene: 9. CDR3 protein: CASNGVGTAYGYTF. The CDR3 region has the DNA TGTGCCAGCAACGGGGTAGGGACAGCCTATGGCTACACCTTC.

This clone was detected only once. The chain recombines TRBV15 with TRBJ2-7; maybe TRBD1 (6 bases). V was cut by 3 bases and J by 2 bases, with 14 bases left in between. The CDR3 has 15 residues. The V gene's germline CDR1 is LNHNV and CDR2 YYDKDF (reference sequence). In nucleotides, the CDR3 is TGTGCCACCAGCAGCACAGGGTGGGGAACCTACGAGCAGTACTTC. It translates to CATSSTGWGTYEQYF.

In its sample, this clone was seen a few times. The chain combines TRBV7-2 with TRBJ2-3; no definite D call. This CDR3 spans 13 amino acids. Germline V lookup: CDR1 SGHTA, CDR2 FQGNSA. The V gene lost 1 base and the J gene lost 7 bases, with 9 bases spanning the gap. Written as DNA, the CDR3 is TGTGCCAGCAGCTTAGGACGCAGACATACGCAGTATTTT. Its protein product is CASSLGRRHTQYF.

This clone was recorded once. The genes are TRBV10-3 and TRBJ2-7; a weak D match, TRBD2 (5 bases). V was shortened by 6 bases and J by 5 bases, with 17 bases between the two germline ends. Germline assignment: CDR1 ENHRY and CDR2 SYGVKD. This CDR3 comprises 14 residues. CDR3 nucleotide sequence: TGTGCCATCAGCCGGAGCGCGGGCTGGGACGAGCAGTACTTC. Its translation: CAISRSAGWDEQYF.

This clone was counted only a few times. The rearrangement uses TRBV9 and TRBJ1-1, with 9 nucleotides matching TRBD1. This CDR3 has 14 amino acids. Germline-derived CDR1 and CDR2 are SGDLS and YYNGEE. After removal of 0 bases from V and 6 bases from J, the junction contained 3 bases not matched to a gene. The CDR3 DNA is TGTGCCAGCAGCGTAGGAGGGGACAGGGCTGAAGCTTTCTTT. Encoded protein: CASSVGGDRAEAFF.

This clone was picked up one time. The rearrangement uses TRBV5-6 and TRBJ2-2; 7 nucleotides align to TRBD1. The CDR3 loop spans 15 amino acids. Germline CDR1 is SGHDT and CDR2 is YYEEEE. The trim removed 6 bases at V and 0 bases at J, leaving 5 bases unmatched. In DNA form, the CDR3 reads TGTGCCAGCAATCAGGGGGTGACGAACACCGGGGAGCTGTTTTTT. It translates to CASNQGVTNTGELFF.

This rearrangement joins TRBV27 to TRBJ2-1; a possible D gene is TRBD2 (5 bases). CDR1 is MNHEY and CDR2 is SMNVEV in the germline V gene (reference sequence). There are 13 residues in the CDR3. The V end lost 0 bases, the J end lost 8 bases, and 8 bases lay between the germline ends. In DNA form, the CDR3 reads TGTGCCAGCAGTTTATCGGCTAGCTATGAGCAGTTCTTC. Amino acids: CASSLSASYEQFF.

V and J are TRBV11-1 and TRBJ2-5; no definite D call. The CDR3 length is 13 residues. Germline CDR1 is SGHAT and CDR2 is FQDESV (reference sequence). V lost 1 base and J lost 0, with 3 bases in between. CDR3 loop: CASSLEYQETQYF. CDR3 coding DNA: TGTGCCAGCAGCTTAGAGTACCAAGAGACCCAGTACTTC. Combining the CDR3 with reference TRBV11-1 and TRBJ2-5 gives the whole variable domain EAEVAQSPRYKITEKSQAVAFWCDPISGHATLYWYRQILGQGPELLVQFQDESVVDDSQLPKDRFSAERLKGVDSTLKIQPAELGDSAMYLCASSLEYQETQYFGPGTRLLVL.

This clone came up a few times. V usage is TRBV5-4 and J usage is TRBJ1-2; D is unresolved. The length of the CDR3 is 14 residues. Looked up from germline, CDR1 is SGHNT and CDR2 is YYREEE (reference sequence). Deletions cut 3 bases from V and 2 bases from J, with 11 bases between. The CDR3 loop reads CASSSGSGNYGYTF. The CDR3 nucleotides read TGTGCCAGCAGCTCCGGTAGCGGAAACTATGGCTACACCTTC.

The chain recombines TRBV29-1 with TRBJ1-1; TRBD1 might be the D (5 bases). Germline CDR1 SQVTM, CDR2 ANQGSEA. V was cut by 7 bases and J by 0 bases, with 12 bases left in between. The CDR3 covers 13 residues. In nucleotides, the CDR3 is TGCAGCGGGGGTGGAGGGGTGAACACTGAAGCTTTCTTT. This encodes CSGGGGVNTEAFF.

The chain's CDR3 is CAWSYGYEQYF. The CDR3 nucleotides are TGTGCCTGGAGTTACGGCTACGAGCAGTACTTC. The chain carries TRBV30 and TRBJ2-7; no reliable D call. The CDR3 loop spans 11 amino acids. V was clipped by 2 bases and J by 3 bases, with 5 bases between them. Per germline, CDR1 GTSNPN and CDR2 SVGIG (reference sequence).

There are a few counts of this clone. The junction departs from the called germline gene at one end, perhaps through a read error. The chain carries TRBV10-3 and TRBJ1-1; D is unresolved. Germline-derived CDR1 and CDR2 are ENHRY and SYGVKD. CDR3 length equals 11 residues. CDR3 amino acids: CAIAGNSEAFF. The CDR3 DNA reads as TGTGCCATAGCCGGGAACAGTGAAGCTTTCTTT.

This clone showed up just a few times. The V call is TRBV7-9, the J call TRBJ2-3; 7 bases align to TRBD1. J lost 3 bases, V lost 2 bases, and 5 bases had no gene match. The germline V gene encodes CDR1 SEHNR and CDR2 FQNEAQ (reference sequence). CDR3 size: 15 residues. CDR3 residues: CASSLLPGGTDTQYF. Here the CDR3 DNA reads TGTGCCAGCAGCTTACTGCCAGGGGGAACAGATACGCAGTATTTT. Drawing the rest from reference TRBV7-9 and TRBJ2-3, the complete variable domain is DTGVSQNPRHKITKRGQNVTFRCDPISEHNRLYWYRQTLGQGPEFLTYFQNEAQLEKSRLLSDRFSAERPKGSFSTLEIQRTEQGDSAMYLCASSLLPGGTDTQYFGPGTRLTVL.

The chain recombines TRBV29-1 with TRBJ1-1; TRBD1 agrees at 7 bases. With V trimmed by 4 bases and J by 1 base, 6 bases remained unmatched. Germline-derived CDR1 and CDR2 are SQVTM and ANQGSEA. The CDR3 spans 14 residues. CDR3 loop: CSVVDGTANTEAFF. CDR3 bases: TGCAGCGTTGTGGATGGGACAGCGAACACTGAAGCTTTCTTT.

The rearrangement links TRBV13 to TRBJ2-7, with no clear D. CDR1 PRHDT and CDR2 FYEKMQ come from the germline V gene (reference sequence). There are 12 residues in the CDR3. V was shortened by 5 bases and J by 3 bases, with 8 bases between the two germline ends. CDR3 protein: CASSLLFYEQYF. The CDR3 nucleotides are TGTGCCAGCAGCCTACTCTTCTACGAGCAGTACTTC.

This clone was observed a handful of times. The chain joins TRBV11-2 to TRBJ2-1, with D maybe TRBD2 (6 bases). CDR1 SGHAT and CDR2 FQNNGV come from the germline V gene. The CDR3 runs to 17 residues. V lost 5 bases to trimming and J lost 1 base, with 18 bases between them. Here the CDR3 DNA reads TGTGCCAGCAGCCCCCTCGGACTAATCGTATCCTACAATGAGCAGTTCTTC. Encoded protein: CASSPLGLIVSYNEQFF.

The rearrangement links TRBV28 to TRBJ2-7, with TRBD2 matching over 11 bases. The germline V gene encodes CDR1 MDHEN and CDR2 SYDVKM. This CDR3 spans 16 amino acids. V dropped 5 bases and J dropped 7; count of bases not matched to a gene: 13. The CDR3 nucleotides are TGTGCCAGCAGTCCCCGACTAGCGGGGCTTTCGAGGGAGCAGTACTTC. Protein: CASSPRLAGLSREQYF.

The rearrangement links TRBV6-6 to TRBJ2-5; the D is unclear. The V end lost 6 bases, the J end lost 2 bases, and 10 bases lay between the germline ends. The germline V gene has CDR1 MNHNY and CDR2 SVGAGI (reference sequence). The length of the CDR3 is 13 residues. For the CDR3, the DNA is TGTGCCAGCAGCCCCACGGAACAAGAGACCCAGTACTTC. This codes for CASSPTEQETQYF.

The V and J genes are TRBV29-1 and TRBJ2-1, with D tentatively TRBD2 (6 bases). This CDR3 spans 14 amino acids. CDR1 SQVTM and CDR2 ANQGSEA come from the germline V gene. V was trimmed by 3 bases and J by 0 bases, leaving 9 bases between them. CDR3 residues: CSVEEGGSYNEQFF. CDR3 sequence (DNA): TGCAGCGTTGAGGAGGGAGGCTCCTACAATGAGCAGTTCTTC.

The gene calls are TRBV2 and TRBJ1-2, with D perhaps matching TRBD1 (5 bases). Trimming pared 2 bases from V and 0 bases from J, leaving 7 bases between. Germline assignment: CDR1 SNHLY and CDR2 FYNNEI. The CDR3 covers 14 residues. The CDR3 reads CASSEQGTNYGYTF. The CDR3 DNA sequence: TGTGCCAGCAGTGAACAGGGAACTAACTATGGCTACACCTTC.

This chain links TRBV6-5 with TRBJ1-1; possible D gene TRBD1, 6 bases. This CDR3 spans 11 amino acids. Germline V gives CDR1 MNHEY, CDR2 SVGAGI. Trimming left V 5 bases short and J 7 bases short, with 8 bases between. Here the CDR3 DNA reads TGTGCCAGCAGTAAGGGGGTTGAAGCTTTCTTT. It encodes CASSKGVEAFF.